The rows below give T cell receptor beta chains drawn from one sample of a study of OX40 agonist ivuxolimab in advanced cancers. The repertoire was sequenced with immunoSEQ multiplex PCR; TCRdb's copy has only in-frame clones and lacks some. The table records around 150,000 clones, 90% to 95% of them present only once. The specimen comprised CD4+ or CD8+ T cells sorted from blood, sampled in a trial of the OX40 agonist ivuxolimab. The receptors shown here come from an adult with an advanced solid tumor such as melanoma, head and neck, liver or kidney cancer. Each CDR3 is given with its conserved first and last residue. D genes are given only for firm matches. Expanded clones are given a class, and other clones once, few, many or no size at all.

>TRBJ2-7|NA|TRBD1|TRBV6-5
CASSSDRGYEQYF
TGTGCCAGCAGTTCGGACAGGGGATACGAGCAGTACTTC
>TRBJ2-7|NA|NA|TRBV7-2
CASREYDWVSYEQYF
TGTGCCAGCAGAGAATACGACTGGGTAAGCTACGAGCAGTACTTC
>TRBJ1-6|NA|TRBD1|TRBV7-2
CASTRQGGNSPLHF
TGTGCCAGCACTAGACAGGGGGGGAATTCACCCCTCCACTTT
>TRBJ1-1|NA|NA|TRBV4-3
CASSPRGVRPEAFF
TGCGCCAGCAGCCCGAGGGGTGTGCGCCCTGAAGCTTTCTTT
>TRBJ1-1|NA|NA|TRBV6-4
CASSRGPYTEAFF
TGTGCCAGCAGTCGAGGACCGTACACTGAAGCTTTCTTT
>TRBJ1-2|NA|NA|TRBV7-2
CASSLYSPPGADGYTF
TGTGCCAGCAGCTTATATTCCCCCCCGGGGGCTGACGGCTACACCTTC
>TRBJ2-2|NA|NA|TRBV5-4
CASSLVRSTGELFF
TGTGCCAGCAGCTTGGTCAGATCCACCGGGGAGCTGTTTTTT
>TRBJ1-5|NA|NA|TRBV5-1
CASREGDQPQHF
TGCGCCAGCAGGGAGGGGGATCAGCCCCAGCATTTT
>TRBJ1-6|NA|NA|TRBV28
CASSSPGTSHSPLHF
TGTGCCAGCAGTTCCCCCGGGACAAGCCATTCACCCCTCCACTTT
>TRBJ1-2|NA|NA|TRBV7-9
CASSHSRYGYTF
TGTGCCAGCAGCCATAGTCGGTATGGCTACACCTTC
>TRBJ1-3|NA|NA|TRBV5-1
CASSLAGAVSGNTIYF
TGCGCCAGCAGCTTGGCCGGGGCCGTCTCTGGAAACACCATATATTTT
>TRBJ1-2|NA|NA|TRBV5-1
CASSFSPTGNYGYTF
TGCGCCAGCAGCTTCTCTCCGACAGGAAACTATGGCTACACCTTC
>TRBJ2-7|NA|TRBD1|TRBV10-3
CAITGTGGNEQYF
TGTGCCATCACCGGGACAGGGGGCAACGAGCAGTACTTC
>TRBJ2-1|NA|NA|TRBV15
CATSPTNPYNEQFF
TGTGCCACCAGCCCCACAAATCCCTACAATGAGCAGTTCTTC
>TRBJ2-1|NA|TRBD2|TRBV7-8
CASSLMLAGVHNEQFF
TGTGCCAGCAGCTTAATGCTAGCGGGAGTCCACAATGAGCAGTTCTTC
>TRBJ2-7|once|NA|TRBV11-2
CASVRGYEQYF
TGTGCCAGCGTAAGGGGCTACGAGCAGTACTTC
>TRBJ1-5|NA|NA|TRBV4-3
CASSQDGQGDQPQHF
TGCGCCAGCAGCCAAGATGGGCAGGGAGATCAGCCCCAGCATTTT
>TRBJ1-4|NA|NA|TRBV29-1
CSVVRDYNEKLFF
TGCAGCGTTGTGCGGGACTATAATGAAAAACTGTTTTTT
>TRBJ2-2|NA|NA|TRBV7-9
CASSLAPNTGELFF
TGTGCCAGCAGCTTAGCCCCAAACACCGGGGAGCTGTTTTTT
>TRBJ1-1|NA|NA|TRBV28
CASSLSAGNTEAFF
TGTGCCAGCAGTTTATCGGCGGGGAACACTGAAGCTTTCTTT
>TRBJ2-3|NA|TRBD2|TRBV5-4
CASSSRALADATDTQYF
TGTGCCAGCAGCTCAAGGGCCCTAGCGGACGCCACAGATACGCAGTATTTT
>TRBJ1-5|NA|NA|TRBV5-1
CASSLDMSNQPQHF
TGCGCCAGCAGCTTGGACATGAGCAATCAGCCCCAGCATTTT
>TRBJ2-1|NA|NA|TRBV9
CASSGVGVGNEQFF
TGTGCCAGCAGCGGGGTGGGAGTGGGAAATGAGCAGTTCTTC
>TRBJ1-2|NA|NA|TRBV27
CASSLHRTANYGYTF
TGTGCCAGCAGTTTACACCGGACAGCTAACTATGGCTACACCTTC
>TRBJ2-2|NA|NA|TRBV6-1
CASSPRGGTGELFF
TGTGCCAGCAGCCCTAGGGGCGGAACCGGGGAGCTGTTTTTT
>TRBJ1-3|NA|NA|TRBV6-6
CASSYYGSFSGNTIYF
TGTGCCAGCAGTTACTATGGATCCTTCTCTGGAAACACCATATATTTT
>TRBJ1-6|few|NA|TRBV5-4
CASSLELDRNSPLHF
TGTGCCAGCAGCTTGGAACTGGATAGGAATTCACCCCTCCACTTT
>TRBJ1-4|once|NA|TRBV19
CASRLLGGDEKLFF
TGTGCCAGTAGACTACTCGGGGGGGATGAAAAACTGTTTTTT
>TRBJ2-6|NA|NA|TRBV5-4
CASSLEASGANVLTF
TGTGCCAGCAGCTTGGAGGCGTCTGGGGCCAACGTCCTGACTTTC
>TRBJ1-1|NA|NA|TRBV15
CATSRDGATEAFF
TGTGCCACCAGCAGAGACGGGGCAACTGAAGCTTTCTTT
>TRBJ2-5|once|NA|TRBV6-5
CASSYSPRPAETQYF
TGTGCCAGCAGTTACTCGCCCAGGCCGGCAGAGACCCAGTACTTC
>TRBJ1-2|NA|NA|TRBV28
CASTSQGDGYTF
TGTGCCAGCACCTCCCAGGGTGATGGCTACACCTTC
>TRBJ2-6|NA|NA|TRBV7-2
CASSYSGFPGANVLTF
TGTGCCAGCAGCTACTCGGGGTTCCCTGGGGCCAACGTCCTGACTTTC
>TRBJ2-3|NA|NA|TRBV30
CAWSNTADTQYF
TGTGCCTGGAGTAATACGGCAGATACGCAGTATTTT
>TRBJ2-1|NA|NA|TRBV7-9
CASSLVVGVQFF
TGTGCCAGCAGCTTGGTGGTGGGGGTGCAGTTCTTC
>TRBJ2-7|NA|TRBD1|TRBV2
CASSWTGSYEQYF
TGTGCCAGCAGTTGGACAGGTTCCTACGAGCAGTACTTC
>TRBJ1-5|NA|NA|TRBV15
CATSLTRGANRDSNQPQHF
TGTGCCACCAGCCTAACAAGGGGTGCAAACAGGGATAGCAATCAGCCCCAGCATTTT
>TRBJ2-1|NA|NA|TRBV7-8
CASSLSNFIGNEQFF
TGTGCCAGCAGCTTATCGAACTTTATCGGAAATGAGCAGTTCTTC
>TRBJ1-2|NA|NA|TRBV29-1
CSVGADLNYGYTF
TGCAGCGTGGGGGCGGACCTTAACTATGGCTACACCTTC
>TRBJ2-1|once|NA|TRBV7-2
CASSPSRGGYNEQFF
TGTGCCAGCAGTCCCTCAAGAGGGGGGTACAATGAGCAGTTCTTC
>TRBJ1-2|NA|TRBD1|TRBV6-6
CASSRTTGGGYTF
TGTGCCAGCAGTCGAACGACAGGGGGTGGCTACACCTTC
>TRBJ1-5|NA|TRBD1|TRBV19
CASTLSGQAQHF
TGTGCCAGTACCTTATCCGGACAGGCTCAGCATTTT
>TRBJ2-7|NA|TRBD1|TRBV27
CASSRTIPGTDEQYF
TGTGCCAGCAGCCGAACCATCCCCGGGACAGACGAGCAGTACTTC
>TRBJ1-1|NA|NA|TRBV2
CASSVDQNTEAFF
TGTGCCAGCAGTGTCGATCAGAACACTGAAGCTTTCTTT
>TRBJ1-1|NA|NA|TRBV4-1
CASSQEYREAFF
TGCGCCAGCAGCCAAGAGTACAGAGAAGCTTTCTTT
>TRBJ1-1|NA|NA|TRBV21-1
CASSKEPNTEAFF
TGTGCCAGCAGCAAAGAACCGAACACTGAAGCTTTCTTT
>TRBJ1-1|NA|TRBD1|TRBV27
CASSPDRGLATEAFF
TGTGCCAGCAGTCCCGACAGGGGGTTGGCGACTGAAGCTTTCTTT
>TRBJ1-2|NA|NA|TRBV7-2
CASSQGRWRSYGYTF
TGTGCCAGCAGCCAGGGGCGGTGGCGGAGCTATGGCTACACCTTC